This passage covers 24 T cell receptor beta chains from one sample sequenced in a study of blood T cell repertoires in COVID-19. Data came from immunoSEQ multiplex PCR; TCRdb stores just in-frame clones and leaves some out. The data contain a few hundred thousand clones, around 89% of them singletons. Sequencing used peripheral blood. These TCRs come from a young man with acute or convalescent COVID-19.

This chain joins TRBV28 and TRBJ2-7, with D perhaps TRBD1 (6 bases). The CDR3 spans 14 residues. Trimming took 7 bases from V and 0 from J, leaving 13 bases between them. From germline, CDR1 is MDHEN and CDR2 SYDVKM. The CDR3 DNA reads TGTGCCAGCAACTCCAGGGGCTTCTCCTACGAGCAGTACTTC. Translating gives CASNSRGFSYEQYF. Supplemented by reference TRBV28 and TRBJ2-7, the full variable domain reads DVKVTQSSRYLVKRTGEKVFLECVQDMDHENMFWYRQDPGLGLRLIYFSYDVKMKEKGDIPEGYSVSREKKERFSLILESASTNQTSMYLCASNSRGFSYEQYFGPGTRLTVT.

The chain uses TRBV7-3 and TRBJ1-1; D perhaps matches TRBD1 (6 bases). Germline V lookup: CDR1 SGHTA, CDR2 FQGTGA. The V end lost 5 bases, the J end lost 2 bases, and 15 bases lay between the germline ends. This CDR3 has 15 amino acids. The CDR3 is CASSGDRPPNTEAFF. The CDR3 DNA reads TGTGCCAGCAGCGGAGACAGGCCCCCAAACACTGAAGCTTTCTTT.

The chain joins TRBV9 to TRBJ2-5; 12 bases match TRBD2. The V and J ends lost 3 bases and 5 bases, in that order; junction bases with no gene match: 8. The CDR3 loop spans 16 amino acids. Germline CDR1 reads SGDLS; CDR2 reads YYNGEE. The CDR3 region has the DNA TGTGCCAGCAGCGGTCTAGCGGGGGGGCCGGGGGAGACCCAGTACTTC. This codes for CASSGLAGGPGETQYF.

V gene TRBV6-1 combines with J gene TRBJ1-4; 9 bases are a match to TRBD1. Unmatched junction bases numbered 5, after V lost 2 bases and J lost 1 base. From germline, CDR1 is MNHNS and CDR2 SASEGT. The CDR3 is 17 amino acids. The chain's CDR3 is CASSEQGQGRTNEKLFF. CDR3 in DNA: TGTGCCAGCAGTGAACAAGGACAGGGGAGAACTAATGAAAAACTGTTTTTT.

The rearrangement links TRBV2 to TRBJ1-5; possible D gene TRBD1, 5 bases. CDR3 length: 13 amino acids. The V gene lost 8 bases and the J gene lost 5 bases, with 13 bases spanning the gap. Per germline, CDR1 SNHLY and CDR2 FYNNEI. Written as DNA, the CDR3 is TGTGCCAGCGGTAGTGACAGAGATCAGCCCCAGCATTTT. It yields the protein CASGSDRDQPQHF.

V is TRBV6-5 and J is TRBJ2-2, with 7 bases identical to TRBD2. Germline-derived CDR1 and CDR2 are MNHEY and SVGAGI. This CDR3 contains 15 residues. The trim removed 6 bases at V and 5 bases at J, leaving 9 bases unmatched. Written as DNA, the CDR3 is TGTGCCAGCAGCCGGGGAGGGAGAAAGACCGGGGAGCTGTTTTTT. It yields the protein CASSRGGRKTGELFF.

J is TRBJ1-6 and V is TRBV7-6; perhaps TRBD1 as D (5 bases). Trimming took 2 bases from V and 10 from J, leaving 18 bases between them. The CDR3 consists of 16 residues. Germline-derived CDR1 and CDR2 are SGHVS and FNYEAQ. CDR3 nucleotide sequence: TGTGCCAGCAGCTTAAGAGGGTTGGGGGGGGGATCACCCCTCCACTTT. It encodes CASSLRGLGGGSPLHF.

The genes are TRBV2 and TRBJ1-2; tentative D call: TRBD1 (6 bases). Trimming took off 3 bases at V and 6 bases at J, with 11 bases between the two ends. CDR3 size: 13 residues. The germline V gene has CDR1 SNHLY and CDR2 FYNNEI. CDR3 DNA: TGTGCCAGCAGTGACTACAGGGAGCATGGCTACACCTTC. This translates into CASSDYREHGYTF.

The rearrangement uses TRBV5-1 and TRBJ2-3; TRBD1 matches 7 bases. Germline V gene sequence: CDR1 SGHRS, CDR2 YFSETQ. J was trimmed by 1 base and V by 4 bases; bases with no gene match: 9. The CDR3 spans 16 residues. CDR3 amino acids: CASSPRQGGGTDTQYF. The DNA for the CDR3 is TGCGCCAGCAGCCCACGACAGGGCGGAGGCACAGATACGCAGTATTTT.

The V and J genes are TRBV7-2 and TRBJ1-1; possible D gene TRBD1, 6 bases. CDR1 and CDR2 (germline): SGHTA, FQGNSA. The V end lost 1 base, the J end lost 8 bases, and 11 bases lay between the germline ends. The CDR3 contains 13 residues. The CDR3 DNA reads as TGTGCCAGCAGCTTAGTTCGACAGGCAGAAGCTTTCTTT. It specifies CASSLVRQAEAFF.

The CDR3 DNA follows: TGTGCCAGCTCACCGATGAGAAGAGGGACCGGGGAGCTGTTTTTT. Translating it yields CASSPMRRGTGELFF. The chain joins TRBV18 to TRBJ2-2, with a possible D match to TRBD2 (5 bases). The germline CDR1 and CDR2 sequences are KGHSH and LQKENI. The CDR3 extends over 15 amino acids. The V gene lost 3 bases and the J gene lost 5 bases, with 13 bases spanning the gap.

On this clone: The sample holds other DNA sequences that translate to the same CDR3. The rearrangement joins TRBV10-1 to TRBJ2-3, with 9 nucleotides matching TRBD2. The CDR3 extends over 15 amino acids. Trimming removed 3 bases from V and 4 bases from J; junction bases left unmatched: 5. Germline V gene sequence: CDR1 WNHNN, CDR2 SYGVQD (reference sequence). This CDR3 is CASSESLAGADTQYF. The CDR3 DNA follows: TGCGCCAGCAGTGAATCACTAGCGGGCGCAGATACGCAGTATTTT.

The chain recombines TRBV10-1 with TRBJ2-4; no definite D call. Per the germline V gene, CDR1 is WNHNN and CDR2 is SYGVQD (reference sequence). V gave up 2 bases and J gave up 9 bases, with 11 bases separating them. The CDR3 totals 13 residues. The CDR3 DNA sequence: TGCGCCAGCAGTGAGGCCATCGGTGGCATTCAGTACTTC. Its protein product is CASSEAIGGIQYF.

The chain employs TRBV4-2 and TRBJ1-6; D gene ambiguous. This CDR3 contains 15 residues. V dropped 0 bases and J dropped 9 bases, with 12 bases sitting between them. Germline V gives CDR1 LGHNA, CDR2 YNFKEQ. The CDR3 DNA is TGTGCCAGCAGCCAAGATCCTAGCCTCGGTTCACCCCTCCACTTT. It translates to CASSQDPSLGSPLHF.

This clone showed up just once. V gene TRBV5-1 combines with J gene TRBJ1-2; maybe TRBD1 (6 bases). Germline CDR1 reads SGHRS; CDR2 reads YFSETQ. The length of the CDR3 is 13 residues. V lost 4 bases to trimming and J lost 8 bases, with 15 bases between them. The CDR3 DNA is TGCGCCAGCAGCCAGGACAGCCGCCCGGGCTACACCTTC. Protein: CASSQDSRPGYTF.

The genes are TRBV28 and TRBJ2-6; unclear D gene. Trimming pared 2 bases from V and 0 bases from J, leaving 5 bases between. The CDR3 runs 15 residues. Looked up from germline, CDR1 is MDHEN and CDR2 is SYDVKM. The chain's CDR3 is CASSLTSSGANVLTF. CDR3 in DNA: TGTGCCAGCAGTTTAACAAGCTCTGGGGCCAACGTCCTGACTTTC.

CDR3 coding DNA: TGTGCCAGCAGCCAGACTAGCGGAACCTACAATGAGCAGTTCTTC. Its protein is CASSQTSGTYNEQFF. The chain has TRBV11-3 and TRBJ2-1; 9 bases agree with TRBD2. The V and J ends lost 5 bases and 2 bases, in that order; junction bases with no gene match: 4. CDR1 is SGHNT, CDR2 YENEEA, per germline. This CDR3 has 15 amino acids.

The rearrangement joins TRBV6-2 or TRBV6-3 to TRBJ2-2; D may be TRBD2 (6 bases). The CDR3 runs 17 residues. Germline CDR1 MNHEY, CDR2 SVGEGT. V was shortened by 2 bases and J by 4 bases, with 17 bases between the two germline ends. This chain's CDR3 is CASSYPRGSGGTGELFF. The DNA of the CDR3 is TGTGCCAGCAGTTACCCCCGAGGTAGCGGAGGCACCGGGGAGCTGTTTTTT.

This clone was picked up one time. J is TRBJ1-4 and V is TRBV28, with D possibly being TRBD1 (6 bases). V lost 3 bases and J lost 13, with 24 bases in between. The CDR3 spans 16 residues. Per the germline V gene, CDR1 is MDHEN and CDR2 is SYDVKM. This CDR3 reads CASSLAGAVRKEGLFF. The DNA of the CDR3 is TGTGCCAGCAGTTTGGCGGGGGCCGTAAGGAAGGAGGGACTGTTTTTT.

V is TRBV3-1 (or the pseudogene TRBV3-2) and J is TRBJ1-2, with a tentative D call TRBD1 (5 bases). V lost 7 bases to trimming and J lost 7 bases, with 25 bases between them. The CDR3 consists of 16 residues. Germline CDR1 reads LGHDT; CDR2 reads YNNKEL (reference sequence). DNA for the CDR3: TGTGCCAGCACCCATCGTGGGGCTACATATGGAATTGGCTACACCTTC. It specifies CASTHRGATYGIGYTF.

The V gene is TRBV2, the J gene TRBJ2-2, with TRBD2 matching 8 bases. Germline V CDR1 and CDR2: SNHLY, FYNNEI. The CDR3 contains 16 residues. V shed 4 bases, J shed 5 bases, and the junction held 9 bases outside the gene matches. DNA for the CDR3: TGTGCCAGCAGTGGGAAGACGGGAGGGCCGACCGGGGAGCTGTTTTTT. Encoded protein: CASSGKTGGPTGELFF.

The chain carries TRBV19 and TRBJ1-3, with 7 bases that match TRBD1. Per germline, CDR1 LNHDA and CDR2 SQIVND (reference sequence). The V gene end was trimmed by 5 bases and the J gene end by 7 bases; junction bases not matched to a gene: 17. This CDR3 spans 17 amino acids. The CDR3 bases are TGTGCCAGTAGTGTACGAGGAAACAGGGGTATTTGGAACACCATATATTTT. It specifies CASSVRGNRGIWNTIYF.

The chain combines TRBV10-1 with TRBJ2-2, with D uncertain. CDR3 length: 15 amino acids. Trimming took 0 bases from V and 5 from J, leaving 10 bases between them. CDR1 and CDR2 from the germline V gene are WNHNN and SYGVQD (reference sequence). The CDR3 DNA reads TGCGCCAGCAGTGAGTCGCTATCCGTGACCGGGGAGCTGTTTTTT. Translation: CASSESLSVTGELFF.

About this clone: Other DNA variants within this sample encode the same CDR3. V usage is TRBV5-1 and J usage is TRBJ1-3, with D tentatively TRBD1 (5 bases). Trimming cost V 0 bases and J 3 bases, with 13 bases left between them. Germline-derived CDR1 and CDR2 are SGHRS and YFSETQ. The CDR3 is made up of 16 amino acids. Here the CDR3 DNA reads TGCGCCAGCAGCTTGGTGGGGGGTAGATATGGAAACACCATATATTTT. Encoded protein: CASSLVGGRYGNTIYF.